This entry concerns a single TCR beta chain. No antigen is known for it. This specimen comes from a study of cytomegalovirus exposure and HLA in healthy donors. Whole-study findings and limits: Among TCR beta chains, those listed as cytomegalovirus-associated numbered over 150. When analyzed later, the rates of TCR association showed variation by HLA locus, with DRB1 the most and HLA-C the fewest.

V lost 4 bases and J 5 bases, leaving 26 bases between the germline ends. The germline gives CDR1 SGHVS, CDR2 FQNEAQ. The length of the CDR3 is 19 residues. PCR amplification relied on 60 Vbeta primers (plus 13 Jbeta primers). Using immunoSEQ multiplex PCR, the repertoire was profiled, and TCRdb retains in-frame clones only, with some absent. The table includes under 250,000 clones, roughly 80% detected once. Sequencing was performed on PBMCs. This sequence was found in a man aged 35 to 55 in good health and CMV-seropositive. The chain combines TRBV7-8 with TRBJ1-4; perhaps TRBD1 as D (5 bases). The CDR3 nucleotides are TGTGCCAGCAGCTCAATGGTCCCCGTTGCCCCGAAGGGGAATGAAAAACTGTTTTTT. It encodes CASSSMVPVAPKGNEKLFF.